One sample yielded the 29 T cell receptor beta chains listed below, sequenced in a study of long-term antiretroviral therapy in people with HIV. Run at survey level, the immunoSEQ assay was version v3.0. TCRdb's table, derived via immunoSEQ multiplex PCR, lists solely in-frame clones and lacks some. The sample lists roughly 28,000 clones, 95% occurring once. The sample here was unsorted PBMCs, taken 5.3 years after starting antiretroviral therapy. These receptors all stem from a man aged 25 to 40 with HIV.

This chain connects TRBV19 to TRBJ1-5; unclear D gene. Trimming took 3 bases from V and 9 from J, leaving 18 bases between them. The CDR3 length is 15 residues. CDR1 is LNHDA and CDR2 is SQIVND in the germline V gene (reference sequence). In DNA, the CDR3 is TGTGCCAGTAGTATCGGCGGCGGGGTCACCGGGCCCCAGCATTTT. Translating gives CASSIGGGVTGPQHF.

The rearrangement links TRBV5-1 to TRBJ2-3, with TRBD2 matching over 7 bases. The V and J ends lost 0 bases and 5 bases, in that order; junction bases with no gene match: 6. From germline, CDR1 is SGHRS and CDR2 YFSETQ. CDR3 length equals 15 residues. Written as DNA, the CDR3 is TGCGCCAGCAGCTTGGGACTAGCCGTTGGAGATACGCAGTATTTT. Translating it yields CASSLGLAVGDTQYF. Based on the CDR3 plus reference TRBV5-1 and TRBJ2-3, the full variable domain is KAGVTQTPRYLIKTRGQQVTLSCSPISGHRSVSWYQQTPGQGLQFLFEYFSETQRNKGNFPGRFSGRQFSNSRSEMNVSTLELGDSALYLCASSLGLAVGDTQYFGPGTRLTVL.

This rearrangement joins TRBV6-1 to TRBJ2-7; 11 bases are a match to TRBD2. The CDR3 is 15 residues long. Germline CDR1 is MNHNS and CDR2 is SASEGT. Unmatched junction bases numbered 9, after V lost 10 bases and J lost 1 base. In nucleotides, the CDR3 is TGTGCCACCATGACGGGGACTAGCGGATCCTACGAGCAGTACTTC. Translation: CATMTGTSGSYEQYF.

This rearrangement joins TRBV18 to TRBJ1-1; 8 bases align to TRBD1. This CDR3 is built from 14 residues. The germline V gene encodes CDR1 KGHSH and CDR2 LQKENI. V lost 5 bases and J lost 4; bases outside the gene matches: 6. The CDR3 nucleotides are TGTGCCAGCTCATTACAGGGGGGCGGCACTGAAGCTTTCTTT. Its translation: CASSLQGGGTEAFF.

The chain has TRBV7-8 and TRBJ2-7, with D unresolved. From germline, CDR1 is SGHVS and CDR2 FQNEAQ. CDR3 length equals 13 residues. The V gene lost 5 bases and the J gene lost 7 bases, with 15 bases spanning the gap. CDR3 loop: CASSLSEDLEQYF. The CDR3 DNA is TGTGCCAGCAGCCTCTCCGAAGATTTGGAGCAGTACTTC.

The chain links TRBV2 to TRBJ1-1, with D maybe TRBD1 (5 bases). The germline gives CDR1 SNHLY, CDR2 FYNNEI. The CDR3 contains 14 residues. Trimming left V 5 bases short and J 1 base short, with 11 bases between. The CDR3 loop is CASSPGLSNTEAFF. The DNA of the CDR3 is TGTGCCAGCAGTCCGGGACTCTCGAACACTGAAGCTTTCTTT.

The J gene is TRBJ2-1, the V gene TRBV27; TRBD1 matches 9 bases. Germline V gene lookup returns CDR1 MNHEY and CDR2 SMNVEV (reference sequence). V shed 8 bases and J 8 bases; nucleotides not matched to a gene: 19. CDR3 length equals 17 residues. CDR3 amino acids: CASSTRLGTGKRDEQFF. The CDR3, as DNA: TGTGCCAGCTCCACCCGGTTGGGGACAGGGAAGAGGGATGAGCAGTTCTTC.

This clone was seen a single time. The chain carries TRBV7-3 and TRBJ2-3, with TRBD2 identical over 14 bases. Germline CDR1 is SGHTA and CDR2 is FQGTGA. V shed 1 base, J shed 2 bases, and the junction held 5 bases outside the gene matches. CDR3 length equals 18 residues. Here the CDR3 reads CASSLRGTSGGTTDTQYF. CDR3 sequence (DNA): TGTGCCAGCAGCTTAAGGGGGACTAGCGGGGGAACCACAGATACGCAGTATTTT.

The chain carries TRBV6-7 and TRBJ2-1, with 10 bases aligning to TRBD2. TRBV6-7 is given ORF status, its function remaining uncertain. This CDR3 has 15 residues. Unmatched junction bases numbered 9, after V lost 6 bases and J lost 7 bases. Here the CDR3 reads CASSPFGLAENEQFF. In nucleotides, the CDR3 is TGTGCCAGCAGCCCTTTCGGACTAGCGGAAAATGAGCAGTTCTTC.

The chain employs TRBV4-1 and TRBJ1-2; no clear D gene. Germline loops: CDR1 MGHRA, CDR2 YSYEKL. V lost 1 base to trimming and J lost 8 bases, with 23 bases between them. The CDR3 extends over 17 amino acids. This CDR3 reads CASSQVSRQVGNWGYTF. The CDR3 DNA follows: TGCGCCAGCAGCCAAGTCAGCCGGCAGGTGGGGAACTGGGGCTACACCTTC.

V and J are TRBV6-1 and TRBJ2-1; D is undetermined. This CDR3 has 15 residues. Germline CDR1 and CDR2: MNHNS and SASEGT. Trimming pared 1 base from V and 0 bases from J, leaving 7 bases between. The CDR3 sequence is CASSEGSFSYNEQFF. CDR3 coding DNA: TGTGCCAGCAGTGAAGGAAGCTTCTCCTACAATGAGCAGTTCTTC.

The rearrangement links TRBV27 to TRBJ1-6; D possibly corresponds to TRBD1 (6 bases). V was cut by 6 bases and J by 8 bases, with 8 bases left in between. The CDR3 runs 12 residues. Germline values: CDR1 MNHEY, CDR2 SMNVEV (reference sequence). In DNA form, the CDR3 reads TGTGCCAGCAGGCAGGGGTATTCACCCCTCCACTTT. Residues: CASRQGYSPLHF.

Written as DNA, the CDR3 is TGTGCCAGCAGCCAGAGCGGGGGGGAGACCTACAATGAGCAGTTCTTC. This gives the protein CASSQSGGETYNEQFF. The chain links TRBV4-2 to TRBJ2-1; 10 bases align to TRBD2. Germline CDR1 and CDR2: LGHNA and YNFKEQ. Trimming removed 3 bases from V and 2 bases from J; junction bases left unmatched: 4. There are 16 residues in the CDR3.

The V call is TRBV2, the J call TRBJ2-7, with D possibly being TRBD2 (6 bases). Germline assignment: CDR1 SNHLY and CDR2 FYNNEI. There are 14 residues in the CDR3. V was clipped by 5 bases and J by 3 bases, with 14 bases between them. CDR3 loop: CASSSYGTLYEQYF. The CDR3 nucleotides read TGTGCCAGCAGTTCGTACGGGACTCTCTACGAGCAGTACTTC.

The V gene is TRBV11-2, the J gene TRBJ1-1, with a possible D match to TRBD1 (5 bases). V gave up 4 bases and J gave up 4 bases, with 16 bases separating them. There are 15 residues in the CDR3. Germline V CDR1 and CDR2: SGHAT, FQNNGV. For the CDR3, the DNA is TGTGCCAGCAGCTCCCAGGGAGGCGGGGGCACTGAAGCTTTCTTT. The encoded protein is CASSSQGGGGTEAFF. The whole variable domain, remainder taken from reference TRBV11-2 and TRBJ1-1, is EAGVAQSPRYKIIEKRQSVAFWCNPISGHATLYWYQQILGQGPKLLIQFQNNGVVDDSQLPKDRFSAERLKGVDSTLKIQPAKLEDSAVYLCASSSQGGGGTEAFFGQGTRLTVV.

This clone appeared a single time. This specimen includes other DNA sequences encoding the same CDR3. The chain has TRBV13 and TRBJ1-1; 9 positions agree with TRBD1. The CDR3 contains 14 residues. The V and J ends lost 5 bases and 4 bases, in that order; junction bases with no gene match: 5. The germline CDR1 and CDR2 sequences are PRHDT and FYEKMQ (reference sequence). As DNA, the CDR3 is TGTGCCAGCAGCCTGGGACAGGGAGGCACTGAAGCTTTCTTT. It encodes CASSLGQGGTEAFF.

The V and J genes are TRBV6-5 and TRBJ1-1; maybe TRBD1 (6 bases). V was clipped by 6 bases and J by 7 bases, with 9 bases between them. Germline V lookup: CDR1 MNHEY, CDR2 SVGAGI. This CDR3 contains 11 residues. The CDR3 DNA reads as TGTGCCAGCAGGAGGGGGTATGAAGCTTTCTTT. Translated, it gives CASRRGYEAFF.

The V and J genes are TRBV7-8 and TRBJ2-7; D possibly uses TRBD1 or TRBD2 (5 bases each). This CDR3 comprises 14 residues. Trimming shortened V by 1 base and J by 5 bases, and 12 bases separated the two germline ends. In germline, CDR1 is SGHVS, CDR2 FQNEAQ. CDR3 amino acids: CASSLVGAIHEQYF. CDR3 nucleotides: TGTGCCAGCAGCTTAGTCGGGGCCATCCACGAGCAGTACTTC. The complete variable domain, with remaining parts taken from reference TRBV7-8 and TRBJ2-7, reads GAGVSQSPRYKVAKRGQDVALRCDPISGHVSLFWYQQALGQGPEFLTYFQNEAQLDKSGLPSDRFFAERPEGSVSTLKIQRTQQEDSAVYLCASSLVGAIHEQYFGPGTRLTVT.

This chain links TRBV5-4 with TRBJ2-5; D is ambiguous. Trimming took 1 base from V and 0 from J, leaving 10 bases between them. The CDR3 totals 15 residues. Germline CDR1 SGHNT, CDR2 YYREEE (reference sequence). The CDR3, as DNA: TGTGCCAGCAGCTTGTACGCGGAGAACCAAGAGACCCAGTACTTC. Protein: CASSLYAENQETQYF.

The chain is built from TRBV18 and TRBJ2-3, with D hard to call. V lost 0 bases, J lost 1 base, and 11 bases lay in between. The germline V gene encodes CDR1 KGHSH and CDR2 LQKENI. CDR3 length: 16 residues. The chain's CDR3 is CASSPPYGVGTDTQYF. The CDR3, as DNA: TGTGCCAGCTCACCACCGTATGGGGTGGGCACAGATACGCAGTATTTT.

This clone has only one observation. The chain uses TRBV7-2 and TRBJ2-2; no firm D call. CDR3 length equals 13 residues. The germline V gene has CDR1 SGHTA and CDR2 FQGNSA. Trimming left V 1 base short and J 5 bases short, with 5 bases between. The CDR3 reads CASSLVKTGELFF. CDR3 nucleotides: TGTGCCAGCAGCTTAGTAAAGACCGGGGAGCTGTTTTTT.

The chain's CDR3 is CASKWEWNTGELFF. The CDR3 nucleotides are TGTGCCAGTAAGTGGGAGTGGAACACCGGGGAGCTGTTTTTT. The chain uses TRBV19 and TRBJ2-2; a weak D match, TRBD2 (5 bases). Germline V lookup: CDR1 LNHDA, CDR2 SQIVND (reference sequence). This CDR3 is built from 14 residues. V lost 7 bases, J lost 1 base, and 10 bases lay in between.

The J gene is TRBJ1-5, the V gene TRBV5-1; D not certain. Trimming shortened V by 0 bases and J by 2 bases, and 9 bases separated the two germline ends. The CDR3 is made up of 15 amino acids. In germline, CDR1 is SGHRS, CDR2 YFSETQ. The CDR3 reads CASSLEGIGNQPQHF. In nucleotides, the CDR3 is TGCGCCAGCAGCTTGGAGGGAATAGGCAATCAGCCCCAGCATTTT.

The chain couples TRBV7-8 to TRBJ2-7; TRBD2 agrees at 15 bases. Germline lookup yields CDR1 SGHVS and CDR2 FQNEAQ. V was pared by 5 bases and J by 5 bases, with 7 bases of the junction left unmatched. The CDR3 contains 16 residues. CDR3 sequence: CASSPWTSGRVDEQYF. CDR3 bases: TGTGCCAGCAGCCCCTGGACTAGCGGGAGGGTTGACGAGCAGTACTTC.

The rearrangement joins TRBV4-2 to TRBJ2-3; D remains ambiguous. The germline CDR1 and CDR2 sequences are LGHNA and YNFKEQ. The CDR3 contains 16 residues. Between the trimmed V and J ends, which lost 1 base and 3 bases, there was a span of 14 bases. CDR3: CASSQGQSLGTDTQYF. In DNA, the CDR3 is TGTGCCAGCAGCCAAGGGCAATCCCTGGGAACAGATACGCAGTATTTT.

The chain couples TRBV6-5 to TRBJ1-5, with D maybe TRBD1 (5 bases). V shed 4 bases and J shed 2 bases, with 9 bases lying between them. The V gene's germline CDR1 is MNHEY and CDR2 SVGAGI. The CDR3 is 14 amino acids. Here the CDR3 reads CASSSRQRNQPQHF. CDR3 DNA: TGTGCCAGCAGTTCGAGACAGCGCAATCAGCCCCAGCATTTT.

V gene TRBV6-1 combines with J gene TRBJ2-2; tentatively, D is TRBD1 (6 bases). This CDR3 contains 14 residues. The V gene's germline CDR1 is MNHNS and CDR2 SASEGT. Trimming took off 6 bases at V and 3 bases at J, with 11 bases between the two ends. CDR3 residues: CASSIRQDTGELFF. CDR3 in DNA: TGTGCCAGCAGCATTAGACAGGACACCGGGGAGCTGTTTTTT.

The chain carries TRBV10-3 and TRBJ2-5; TRBD2 is a possible D gene (6 bases). Germline values: CDR1 ENHRY, CDR2 SYGVKD. The CDR3 has 12 residues. V was shortened by 4 bases and J by 5 bases, with 8 bases between the two germline ends. CDR3 in DNA: TGTGCCATCAGTGTTGGGGGGGAGACCCAGTACTTC. Translation gives CAISVGGETQYF.

This clone was seen a single time. The chain employs TRBV6-1 and TRBJ2-7; D is perhaps TRBD1 (6 bases). This CDR3 comprises 14 residues. The germline CDR1 and CDR2 sequences are MNHNS and SASEGT. Trimming removed 2 bases at V and 7 bases at J, with 15 bases between. In nucleotides, the CDR3 is TGTGCCAGCAGTGAAAGGTTGGGGGCGGGTGAGCAGTACTTC. It is translated as CASSERLGAGEQYF.